The 29 T cell receptor beta chains presented below share a single source sample, sequenced in a study of immune aging and cytomegalovirus after organ transplant. Their antigens are not known. BD Rhapsody targeted mRNA and AbSeq chemistry was used for microwell cell capture and library preparation. In TCRdb, the single-cell sequencing reads were re-called with MiXCR into one record per CDR3 protein. The table has 20,000 or so distinct CDR3 sequences, just over 35% seen once. Time point of the sample: five sample-tagged time points from pre-transplant (day -1) to day 368 post-transplant, pooled. The starting material was CMV peptide-activated CD4+ and CD8+ T cells sorted from blood, obtained at five time points, pooled. Subset of the sample: sorted CD8+CD137+ and CD4+CD154+ T cells after more than 9 h CMV IE-1 peptide stimulation. Source of these receptors: a female donor who had a heart transplant and CMV viremia.

This clonotype has a handful of counts. The CDR3 DNA sequence: TGCAGCGTTCCCGCCCCAGGACACCCCCCTTATGGCGGGGAGCTGTTTTTT. Amino acids: CSVPAPGHPPYGGELFF. The chain couples TRBV29-1 to TRBJ2-2; possibly TRBD1 for D (5 bases). The CDR3 is 17 residues long. Germline V gene data show CDR1 as SQVTM and CDR2 as ANQGSEA. The V and J ends lost 5 bases and 7 bases respectively, with 26 bases between them.

Relative to its sample, this clonotype is medium-sized (0.01 to 0.1%). The chain couples TRBV6-1 to TRBJ1-1, with D possibly matching TRBD1 (5 bases). V was trimmed by 3 bases and J by 3 bases, leaving 11 bases between them. The CDR3 length is 14 residues. Germline CDR1 MNHNS, CDR2 SASEGT. CDR3: CASSDSQGHTEAFF. Here the CDR3 DNA reads TGTGCCAGCAGTGATTCCCAGGGCCACACTGAAGCTTTCTTT.

In its sample, this clonotype is medium-sized (0.01 to 0.1%). The genes are TRBV28 and TRBJ1-4; D gene unclear. Germline assignment: CDR1 MDHEN and CDR2 SYDVKM. CDR3 size: 13 residues. Trimming took off 4 bases at V and 8 bases at J, with 11 bases between the two ends. As DNA, the CDR3 is TGTGCCAGCAGTTCCGTCTTGGACGAAAAACTGTTTTTT. This codes for CASSSVLDEKLFF.

As to this clonotype: One end of the junction fails to match germline, which may point to a read error. The gene calls are TRBV5-6 and TRBJ1-1; the D is unclear. CDR1 is SGHDT, CDR2 YYEEEE, per germline. The CDR3 runs 14 residues. The CDR3 sequence: CASNPDWPNTEAFF. The DNA of the CDR3 is TGTGCCAGCAACCCGGACTGGCCGAACACTGAAGCCTTCTTT.

In this sample, this clonotype turned up many times. A much bigger clone sits one base away, suggesting this may be a read error. This chain connects TRBV15 to TRBJ1-3; D remains unclear. From germline, CDR1 is LNHNV and CDR2 YYDKDF (reference sequence). The CDR3 is made up of 15 amino acids. The CDR3 spells CATSTDLGSGNIIYF. In DNA, the CDR3 is TGTGCCACCAGCACCGACTTGGGGTCGGGAAACATCATATATTTT. Variable domain in full (rest from reference TRBV15 and TRBJ1-3): DAMVIQNPRYQVTQFGKPVTLSCSQTLNHNVMYWYQQKSSQAPKLLFHYYDKDFNNEADTPDNFQSRRPNTSFCFLDIRSPGLGDTAMYLCATSTDLGSGNIIYFGEGSWLTVV.

The table lists this clonotype with a few counts. This may arise from a read error, as a much more abundant clone is one base away. The conserved phenylalanine or tryptophan normally closing the CDR3 is absent here, so this likely arose from a read error. This chain connects TRBV14 to TRBJ1-1; D is uncertain. Trimming left V 1 base short and J 8 bases short, with 8 bases between. This CDR3 comprises 12 residues. Looked up from germline, CDR1 is SGHDN and CDR2 is FVKESK. CDR3 nucleotides: TGTGCCAGCAGCCAAGTCGCAGGAGAAGCTTTCTCT. This sequence encodes CASSQVAGEAFS.

V is TRBV27 and J is TRBJ2-1, with unresolved D. V was clipped by 6 bases and J by 9 bases, with 9 bases between them. CDR3 length equals 11 residues. Germline assignment: CDR1 MNHEY and CDR2 SMNVEV (reference sequence). CDR3 region: CASRGRREQFF. CDR3 nucleotide sequence: TGTGCCAGCAGAGGGCGGCGTGAGCAGTTCTTC.

The J gene is TRBJ2-7, the V gene TRBV7-8, with D unresolved. The CDR3 has 15 amino acids. V was shortened by 1 base and J by 3 bases, with 13 bases between the two germline ends. Germline assignment: CDR1 SGHVS and CDR2 FQNEAQ. The CDR3 sequence: CASSLGPPPYYEQYF. The CDR3 DNA sequence: TGTGCCAGCAGCTTAGGTCCTCCACCCTACTACGAGCAGTACTTC.

This clonotype has ten or more counts. The V and J genes are TRBV7-2 and TRBJ2-4, with 16 bases that match TRBD2. Trimming took 5 bases from V and 3 from J; bases not matched to a gene: 4. The CDR3 is 17 residues long. Per the germline V gene, CDR1 is SGHTA and CDR2 is FQGNSA. The CDR3 DNA reads TGTGCCAGCAGCACGGGACTAGCGGGAGGGGGCAAAAACATTCAGTACTTC. Translating it yields CASSTGLAGGGKNIQYF.

Of note for this clonotype: A junction boundary mismatches the germline segment, possibly from a read error. This chain joins TRBV2 and TRBJ2-7, with 8 bases aligning to TRBD1. CDR3 length: 15 amino acids. Germline V lookup: CDR1 SNHLY, CDR2 FYNNEI. CDR3: CASSELQGAVSERHF. The CDR3 DNA sequence: TGTGCCAGCAGTGAATTGCAGGGGGCTGTGTCCGAGCGGCACTTC.

The rearrangement links TRBV6-2 or TRBV6-3 to TRBJ2-7, with no clear D. V lost 0 bases to trimming and J lost 4 bases, with 7 bases between them. The CDR3 runs 13 residues. Per the germline V gene, CDR1 is MNHEY and CDR2 is SVGEGT. The chain's CDR3 is CASSYSGWYEQYV. CDR3 bases: TGTGCCAGCAGTTACTCCGGGTGGTACGAGCAGTACGTC.

About this clonotype: This sequence may be a read error, since a much larger clone differs from it by one base. The chain has TRBV4-1 and TRBJ2-3, with TRBD2 identical over 7 bases. The CDR3 spans 18 residues. Germline CDR1 is MGHRA and CDR2 is YSYEKL. The junction had 10 bases not matched to a gene; V was cut back by 1 base and J by 0 bases. CDR3 nucleotides: TGCGCCAGCAGCCAAGGGTACAGCGGGAACCCTAGCACAGATACGCAGTATTTT. Translation: CASSQGYSGNPSTDTQYF.

This clonotype came up a few times. The chain carries TRBV7-2 and TRBJ2-7; D gene unclear. The V gene's germline CDR1 is SGHTA and CDR2 FQGNSA. The CDR3 totals 17 residues. Trimming left V 1 base short and J 2 bases short, with 18 bases between. DNA for the CDR3: TGTGCCAGCAGCTTAGTTATTGGCCAAGGGCCCACCTACGAGCAGTACTTC. It encodes CASSLVIGQGPTYEQYF.

This clonotype was counted at least ten times. The chain joins TRBV18 to TRBJ2-3, with 7 bases that match TRBD1. Trimming took 3 bases from V and 4 from J; bases not matched to a gene: 16. Germline CDR1 reads KGHSH; CDR2 reads LQKENI. The length of the CDR3 is 18 residues. Written as DNA, the CDR3 is TGTGCCAGCTCACCCGCCCTAGGAAAGGGGGCGTCGCCAGATACGCAGTATTTT. Translation: CASSPALGKGASPDTQYF. The whole variable domain, filled in from reference TRBV18 and TRBJ2-3, reads NAGVMQNPRHLVRRRGQEARLRCSPMKGHSHVYWYRQLPEEGLKFMVYLQKENIIDESGMPKERFSAEFPKEGPSILRIQQVVRGDSAAYFCASSPALGKGASPDTQYFGPGTRLTVL.

J is TRBJ1-1 and V is TRBV29-1; TRBD1 is a possible D gene (5 bases). V was trimmed by 4 bases and J by 1 base, leaving 13 bases between them. Germline CDR1 and CDR2: SQVTM and ANQGSEA. The CDR3 consists of 14 residues. This chain's CDR3 is CSVGLGGSNTEAFF. As DNA, the CDR3 is TGCAGCGTTGGACTGGGGGGGTCGAACACTGAAGCTTTCTTT.

This rearrangement joins TRBV7-9 to TRBJ1-1, with a possible D match to TRBD1 (6 bases). The CDR3 covers 16 residues. The germline CDR1 and CDR2 sequences are SEHNR and FQNEAQ (reference sequence). V dropped 3 bases and J dropped 2 bases, with 16 bases sitting between them. CDR3 region: CASSFTSGTPNTEAFF. CDR3 nucleotide sequence: TGTGCCAGCAGCTTTACCTCCGGGACACCCAACACTGAAGCTTTCTTT.

This clonotype occurred a few times. The CDR3 DNA follows: TGCAGTGCTAGAGATCTATCCAGGGGGCCGGAGACCCAGTACTTC. Encoded protein: CSARDLSRGPETQYF. This chain uses TRBV20-1 with TRBJ2-5; 8 nucleotides agree with TRBD1. Germline lookup yields CDR1 DFQATT and CDR2 SNEGSKA (reference sequence). There are 15 residues in the CDR3. V shed 0 bases, J shed 5 bases, and the junction held 8 bases outside the gene matches.

V usage is TRBV20-1 and J usage is TRBJ2-7; D unclear. The CDR3 spans 12 residues. The germline gives CDR1 DFQATT, CDR2 SNEGSKA (reference sequence). The V gene lost 3 bases and the J gene lost 3 bases, with 9 bases spanning the gap. This CDR3 is CSARQQVYEQYF. CDR3 sequence (DNA): TGCAGTGCTAGGCAGCAGGTCTACGAGCAGTACTTC.

The table lists this clonotype with many counts. This chain links TRBV2 with TRBJ1-4; a weak D match, TRBD1 (6 bases). V was shortened by 4 bases and J by 8 bases, with 17 bases between the two germline ends. The CDR3 has 15 amino acids. Germline CDR1 is SNHLY and CDR2 is FYNNEI. This chain's CDR3 is CASSVRPGVNEKLFF. In DNA, the CDR3 is TGTGCCAGCAGTGTCAGACCAGGGGTAAACGAAAAACTGTTTTTT.

Points on this clonotype: One end of the junction does not line up with germline, which may come from a read error. This chain links TRBV7-7 with TRBJ1-2; the D is unclear. This CDR3 region has 15 residues. The germline CDR1 and CDR2 sequences are SSHAT and FNYEAQ (reference sequence). CDR3: CASSPITRGSYGYTF. The DNA for the CDR3 is TGTGCTAGCAGCCCTATTACCCGGGGAAGCTATGGCTACACCTTC.

The chain employs TRBV27 and TRBJ1-1; D ambiguous. Germline V gene data show CDR1 as MNHEY and CDR2 as SMNVEV (reference sequence). The CDR3 spans 16 residues. The V gene lost 6 bases and the J gene lost 1 base, with 18 bases spanning the gap. In nucleotides, the CDR3 is TGTGCCAGCAGCTACCTCCCGGGGAGGTCGAACACTGAAGCTTTCTTT. This translates into CASSYLPGRSNTEAFF.

At least ten counts were recorded for this clonotype. The J gene is TRBJ1-6, the V gene TRBV6-1; D unclear. With 2 bases removed from V and 13 bases from J, the gap between germline ends came to 12 bases. Germline-derived CDR1 and CDR2 are MNHNS and SASEGT. This CDR3 has 13 residues. This chain's CDR3 is CASSESAEFPLHF. Written as DNA, the CDR3 is TGTGCCAGCAGTGAATCCGCTGAATTCCCCCTCCACTTT.

This clonotype was seen many times. The V and J genes are TRBV5-4 and TRBJ1-1; D may be TRBD1 (5 bases). The germline V gene encodes CDR1 SGHNT and CDR2 YYREEE (reference sequence). This CDR3 has 15 residues. V was pared by 4 bases and J by 0 bases, with 13 bases between. CDR3 DNA sequence: TGTGCCAGCAGCGTCACCGGGACGGTGAACACTGAAGCTTTCTTT. Translation gives CASSVTGTVNTEAFF.

By proportion, this clonotype is medium-sized. The chain joins TRBV30 to TRBJ1-2; D is uncertain. The ends were cut back, 1 base at V and 8 bases at J, with 11 bases in the middle. Looked up from germline, CDR1 is GTSNPN and CDR2 is SVGIG (reference sequence). The CDR3 contains 12 residues. The CDR3, as DNA: TGTGCCTGGAGTGGGATCCAGAGAGGCTACACCTTC. Its translation: CAWSGIQRGYTF.

With regard to this clonotype: A much larger clone lies one base from this, so it may be a read error. J is TRBJ2-7 and V is TRBV20-1; 7 nucleotides match TRBD2. The CDR3 is 15 amino acids. Losses at the gene ends were 1 base for V and 6 bases for J; bases not matched to a gene: 12. Germline CDR1 DFQATT, CDR2 SNEGSKA (reference sequence). In nucleotides, the CDR3 is TGCAGTGCTAGAGGGAAGAGCGGGAATAGCGGCGAGCAGTACTTC. This gives the protein CSARGKSGNSGEQYF.

There are a few counts of this clonotype. The rearrangement joins TRBV18 to TRBJ2-7; D is possibly TRBD2 (6 bases). The germline CDR1 and CDR2 sequences are KGHSH and LQKENI. This CDR3 spans 13 amino acids. V lost 2 bases and J lost 2, with 7 bases in between. CDR3 sequence reads: CASSPGEAYEQYF. As DNA, the CDR3 is TGTGCCAGCTCACCAGGGGAGGCCTACGAGCAGTACTTC.

This clonotype was seen repeatedly, ten times or more. The chain uses TRBV18 and TRBJ2-1; D not certain. The CDR3 has 13 residues. The germline gives CDR1 KGHSH, CDR2 LQKENI. Trimming cost V 4 bases and J 9 bases, with 13 bases left between them. CDR3 residues: CASSLSQKGEQFF. The CDR3 nucleotides are TGTGCCAGCTCACTTTCTCAGAAGGGTGAGCAGTTCTTC.

The rearrangement links TRBV6-5 to TRBJ2-3, with unresolved D. V was clipped by 6 bases and J by 8 bases, with 15 bases between them. CDR1 and CDR2 from the germline V gene are MNHEY and SVGAGI. CDR3 length: 13 residues. CDR3 protein: CASSSRSIITQYF. The CDR3, as DNA: TGTGCCAGCAGCTCGCGCTCGATAATTACGCAGTATTTT.

This chain links TRBV7-3 with TRBJ2-7; TRBD2 is a possible D gene (5 bases). CDR1 is SGHTA and CDR2 is FQGTGA in the germline V gene. The CDR3 sequence is 15 residues long. The V end was cut by 1 base, the J end by 2 bases, with 12 bases between. The CDR3 sequence: CASSLMAGLAYEQYF. In DNA, the CDR3 is TGTGCCAGCAGCTTAATGGCGGGTCTGGCCTACGAGCAGTACTTC. The variable domain in full, completed from reference TRBV7-3 and TRBJ2-7, reads GAGVSQTPSNKVTEKGKYVELRCDPISGHTALYWYRQSLGQGPEFLIYFQGTGAADDSGLPNDRFFAVRPEGSVSTLKIQRTERGDSAVYLCASSLMAGLAYEQYFGPGTRLTVT.